The T cell receptor beta chain described here comes from a study of blood T cell repertoires in COVID-19. Study overall: Italy, Spain and the United States were the sources of the convalescent and acute COVID-19 samples. From T cells, B-cell-depleted T cells, or PBMCs came the material, which was cDNA or gDNA.

The CDR3 consists of 13 residues. After removal of 6 bases from V and 4 bases from J, the junction contained 6 bases not matched to a gene. The germline gives CDR1 SGHRS, CDR2 YFSETQ. As handled by the study authors: How many nucleated cells were present was estimated from reference gene primer amplification. Produced via immunoSEQ multiplex PCR; TCRdb's table is partial and in-frame only. V, J and clone size derive from that table, while D and trimming were established from the DNA sequence. Here the sample spans 200,000 to 250,000 clones, 85% being singletons. Specimen: peripheral blood. The V gene is TRBV5-1, the J gene TRBJ2-5, with 7 bases identical to TRBD2. The receptor's source is a woman aged 60-70 years with active or convalescent COVID-19. CDR3 protein: CASNSAGVETQYF. The DNA for the CDR3 is TGCGCCAGCAACTCGGCGGGGGTAGAGACCCAGTACTTC.